This T cell receptor (beta chain) was identified in a study of radiotherapy plus CTLA-4 blockade in lung cancer. Study outcomes and limitations: Reports state that early shifts in blood T cell clones, with interferon-beta, best predicted response.

For this clone: Its matching antigen is unknown.

Data came from immunoSEQ multiplex PCR; TCRdb stores just in-frame clones and leaves some out. This table holds about 43,000 clones, approximately 67% found once. Germline values: CDR1 LNHDA, CDR2 SQIVND (reference sequence). This CDR3 is 14 amino acids long. Deletions cut 7 bases from V and 13 bases from J, with 25 bases between. Sequences were derived from peripheral blood, sampled from a patient treated with radiotherapy plus ipilimumab. The chain carries TRBV19 and TRBJ1-2; TRBD1 is a possible D gene (5 bases). This receptor was taken from a human donor with non-small cell lung cancer who had a partial response to radiotherapy plus ipilimumab. CDR3 protein: CASTFGTIKTERTF. In DNA form, the CDR3 reads TGTGCCAGTACCTTCGGAACCATAAAGACAGAACGCACCTTC.